This TCR beta chain originates from a study of PD-1 blockade in classical Hodgkin lymphoma. The study's findings and limits: Whoever responded completely had baseline diversity much like that seen in newly diagnosed patients.

About this clone itself: Its target is not known.

Method: immunoSEQ multiplex PCR; TCRdb's copy keeps in-frame clones and lacks some. The sample contains about 22,000 clones, around three quarters of which appear only once. Time point meaning: cycle 4 day 1 (C4D1), after five to seven weeks of nivolumab. Brentuximab vedotin exposure varied among the patients, all of whom had relapsed after autologous stem cell transplantation. The CDR3 sequence is 15 residues long. The germline V gene encodes CDR1 SGHDN and CDR2 FVKESK. The trim removed 9 bases at V and 5 bases at J, leaving 16 bases unmatched. Sample: peripheral blood mononuclear cells (PBMCs), taken before the fourth cycle of nivolumab. This TCR derives from a human donor with classical Hodgkin lymphoma. The chain combines TRBV14 with TRBJ2-7, with 7 bases matching TRBD2. The chain's CDR3 is CASKGQGGPKDEQYF. The DNA of the CDR3 is TGTGCCAGTAAGGGGCAGGGAGGGCCAAAGGACGAGCAGTACTTC.